This T cell receptor beta chain originates from a study of control samples from healthy donors and cancer patients. The CDR3 spans 16 residues. V lost 0 bases to trimming and J lost 4 bases; unmatched junction nucleotides: 5. The V gene's germline CDR1 is KGHSH and CDR2 LQKENI. Here immunoSEQ multiplex PCR was the method, and the copy in TCRdb shows in-frame clones only, minus some. The profile covers tens of thousands of clones, with 90% appearing a single time and about 4% taken by the ten largest. The specimen was blood. The receptor comes from a woman younger than 35 in good health. This rearrangement joins TRBV18 to TRBJ2-2, with 7 bases fitting TRBD1. CDR3 sequence (DNA): TGTGCCAGCTCACCACCCGACAGGGTATCCACCGGGGAGCTGTTTTTT. Protein: CASSPPDRVSTGELFF.